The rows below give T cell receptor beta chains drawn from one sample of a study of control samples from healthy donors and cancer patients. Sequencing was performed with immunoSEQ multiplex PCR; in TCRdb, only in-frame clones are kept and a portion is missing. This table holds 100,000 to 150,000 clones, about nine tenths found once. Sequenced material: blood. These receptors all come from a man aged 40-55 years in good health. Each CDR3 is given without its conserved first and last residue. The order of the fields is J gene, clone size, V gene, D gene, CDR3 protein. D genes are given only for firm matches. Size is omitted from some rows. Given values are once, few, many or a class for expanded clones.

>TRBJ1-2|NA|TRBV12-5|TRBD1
ASGGGQHGYT
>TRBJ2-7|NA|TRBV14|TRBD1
ASSRDRATSYEQY
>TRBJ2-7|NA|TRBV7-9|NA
ASSSAIGGRYEQY
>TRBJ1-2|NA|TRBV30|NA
AWSVLLGEYGYT
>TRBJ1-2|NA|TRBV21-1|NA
AIAGGGYGYT
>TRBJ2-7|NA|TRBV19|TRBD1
ASSGGQGSPYEQY
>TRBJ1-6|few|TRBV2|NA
ASLFRQGGSPLH
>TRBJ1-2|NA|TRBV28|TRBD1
ASRSGQGSGYGYT
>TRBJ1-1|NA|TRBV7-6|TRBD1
ASSLATGGRGTEAF
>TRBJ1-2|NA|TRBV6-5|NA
ASSETGFNYGYT
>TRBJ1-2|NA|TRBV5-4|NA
ASSPEGRDLRGYT
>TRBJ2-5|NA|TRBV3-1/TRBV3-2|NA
ASSQFNRLETQY
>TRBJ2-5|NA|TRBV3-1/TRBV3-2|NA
ASSRQPGPRGRETQY
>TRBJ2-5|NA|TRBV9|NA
ASSSGGGRQETQY
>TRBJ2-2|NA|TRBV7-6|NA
ASSFSQRIAGELF
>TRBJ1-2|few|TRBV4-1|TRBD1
ASSDTNRGYGYT
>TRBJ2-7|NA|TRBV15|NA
ATSRVRQDHEQY
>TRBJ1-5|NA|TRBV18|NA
ASSGTNQPQH
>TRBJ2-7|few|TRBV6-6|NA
ASSRDGPSYEQY
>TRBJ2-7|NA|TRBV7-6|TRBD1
ASSSTPGTAYEQY
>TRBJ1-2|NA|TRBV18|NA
ASLGGSEGETNYGYT
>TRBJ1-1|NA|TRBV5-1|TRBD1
ASSLEGQGNTEAF
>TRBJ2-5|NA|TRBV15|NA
ATSRDYLSWETQY
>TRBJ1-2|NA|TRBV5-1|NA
ASSLGQGEGYT
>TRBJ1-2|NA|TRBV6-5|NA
ASSYRQGNYGYT
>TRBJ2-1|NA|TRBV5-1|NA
ASSKSHNEQF
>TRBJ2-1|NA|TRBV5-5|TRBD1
ASSSQGTGYNEQF
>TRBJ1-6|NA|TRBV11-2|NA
ASSPMEGINSPLH
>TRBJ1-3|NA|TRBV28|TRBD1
ASSLVLGQGSGNTIY
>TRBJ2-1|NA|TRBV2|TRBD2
ASSEYSGVYNEQF
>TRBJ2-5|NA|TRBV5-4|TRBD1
ASSYNMGQQETQY
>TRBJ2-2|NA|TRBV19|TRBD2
ASKSGGPRAGELF